This TCR beta chain originates from a study of Graves' ophthalmopathy and Graves' hyperthyroidism. CDR3 length: 15 amino acids. Trimming cost V 3 bases and J 0 bases; bases outside gene matches: 2. Germline CDR1 and CDR2: SGHRS and YFSETQ. PBMCs stemmed from around 9.1 ml of fresh peripheral blood. The TCR beta CDR3 regions underwent amplification from RNA transcripts. The workflow started with a first-round RT-PCR run with HTBI primers and then moved on to a second-round multiplex PCR. TCRdb ran MiXCR on the multiplex PCR reads and lists one entry per CDR3 protein. The profile shows a few hundred thousand distinct CDR3 sequences, roughly 21% of them singletons.

The genes are TRBV5-1 and TRBJ2-1; 8 bases map to TRBD1. Sequencing was done on a sample of peripheral blood. This TCR was recovered from a woman in her 50s with Graves' ophthalmopathy. The CDR3 loop is CASSSTGDSYNEQFF. CDR3 DNA sequence: TGCGCCAGCAGCTCGACAGGGGACTCCTACAATGAGCAGTTCTTC. The full variable domain, its missing parts supplied by reference TRBV5-1 and TRBJ2-1, is KAGVTQTPRYLIKTRGQQVTLSCSPISGHRSVSWYQQTPGQGLQFLFEYFSETQRNKGNFPGRFSGRQFSNSRSEMNVSTLELGDSALYLCASSSTGDSYNEQFFGPGTRLTVL.